A single sample is the source of the 26 T cell receptor beta chains below, sequenced in a study of CD8+ T cells in alopecia areata. Extraction and reverse transcription of RNA yielded cDNA as the sequencing template. Some clones are missing from TCRdb's copy, which holds only in-frame ones; the method was immunoSEQ multiplex PCR. There are about 170,000 clones in the sample; about three fifths occur only once, and roughly 17% lies in the top ten. Treatment noted: oral pan-JAK inhibitor, 5-10 mg twice daily. The starting material was CD4+ T cells sorted from blood, obtained at approximately week 60, from a patient treated with tofacitinib. These receptors were obtained from a human donor with alopecia areata.

The rearrangement joins TRBV7-9 to TRBJ2-3, with 9 bases fitting TRBD1. The CDR3 contains 14 residues. Germline CDR1 reads SEHNR; CDR2 reads FQNEAQ (reference sequence). J gave up 3 bases and V 7 bases, and 5 bases lay outside the gene matches. CDR3 bases: TGTGCCAGCATCCCGGGACAGGGAACAGATACGCAGTATTTT. This sequence encodes CASIPGQGTDTQYF.

V is TRBV7-2 and J is TRBJ1-5, with a tentative D call TRBD1 (5 bases). This CDR3 region has 15 residues. Trimming removed 1 base at V and 5 bases at J, with 12 bases between. The V gene's germline CDR1 is SGHTA and CDR2 FQGNSA. CDR3 protein: CASSLDTGYYQPQHF. Here the CDR3 DNA reads TGTGCCAGCAGCTTAGATACAGGCTACTATCAGCCCCAGCATTTT.

The rearrangement links TRBV2 to TRBJ2-7; 10 bases map to TRBD2. The CDR3 covers 16 residues. After removal of 5 bases from V and 0 bases from J, the junction contained 7 bases not matched to a gene. In germline, CDR1 is SNHLY, CDR2 FYNNEI. The CDR3 sequence is CASSISGGPTSYEQYF. For the CDR3, the DNA is TGTGCCAGCAGTATTAGCGGGGGGCCTACCTCCTACGAGCAGTACTTC.

The genes are TRBV6-5 and TRBJ2-1, with TRBD1 matching 11 bases. This CDR3 has 16 residues. V shed 3 bases and J 1 base; nucleotides not matched to a gene: 2. Germline loops: CDR1 MNHEY, CDR2 SVGAGI. The CDR3 spells CASSYGTGGSYNEQFF. CDR3 nucleotides: TGTGCCAGCAGTTATGGGACAGGGGGATCCTACAATGAGCAGTTCTTC.

This chain links TRBV2 with TRBJ2-4, with D maybe TRBD1 (6 bases). Germline assignment: CDR1 SNHLY and CDR2 FYNNEI. The CDR3 has 18 amino acids. Trimming pared 6 bases from V and 1 base from J, leaving 22 bases between. CDR3 nucleotide sequence: TGTGCCAGCAGCGGACAGATGGCGGCCGGCCGGGCCAAAAACATTCAGTACTTC. The encoded protein is CASSGQMAAGRAKNIQYF.

This clone has just a few counts. This chain joins TRBV29-1 and TRBJ1-2; TRBD1 matches at 8 bases. CDR3 size: 15 residues. Germline V gene data show CDR1 as SQVTM and CDR2 as ANQGSEA. The V segment lost 2 bases and the J segment 4 bases; nucleotides outside the gene matches: 9. CDR3 region: CSVEPTGGLTYGYTF. For the CDR3, the DNA is TGCAGCGTTGAACCCACAGGGGGGCTTACCTATGGCTACACCTTC.

The chain employs TRBV7-9 and TRBJ1-1, with unresolved D. CDR3 length equals 12 residues. V was shortened by 1 base and J by 5 bases, with 5 bases between the two germline ends. Germline values: CDR1 SEHNR, CDR2 FQNEAQ (reference sequence). CDR3 protein: CASSLVRTEAFF. For the CDR3, the DNA is TGTGCCAGCAGCTTAGTCCGTACTGAAGCTTTCTTT.

Only a few counts were recorded for this clone. V usage is TRBV29-1 and J usage is TRBJ2-7; D unclear. The V end was cut by 7 bases, the J end by 2 bases, with 12 bases between. The CDR3 length is 12 residues. The germline V gene encodes CDR1 SQVTM and CDR2 ANQGSEA. The CDR3, as DNA: TGCAGCGCCCAGACGGAGACCTACGAGCAGTACTTC. It encodes CSAQTETYEQYF.

The rearrangement joins TRBV30 to TRBJ2-7; 8 bases fit TRBD1. The CDR3 is 12 amino acids. With V trimmed by 0 bases and J by 8 bases, 3 bases remained unmatched. The germline gives CDR1 GTSNPN, CDR2 SVGIG (reference sequence). In DNA form, the CDR3 reads TGTGCCTGGAGTGTGGACAGGGAAAAGCAGTACTTC. Encoded protein: CAWSVDREKQYF.

This clone was recorded a few times. The chain joins TRBV7-3 to TRBJ1-1; D is undetermined. CDR1 and CDR2 (germline): SGHTA, FQGTGA. Trimming shortened V by 2 bases and J by 1 base, and 8 bases separated the two germline ends. The CDR3 length is 14 residues. The CDR3 nucleotides read TGTGCCAGCAGCTTATTGGCAGGGAACACTGAAGCTTTCTTT. Protein product: CASSLLAGNTEAFF.

The chain has TRBV5-1 and TRBJ2-5; D may be TRBD2 (6 bases). CDR3 size: 15 residues. The V end lost 3 bases, the J end lost 3 bases, and 15 bases lay between the germline ends. Germline loops: CDR1 SGHRS, CDR2 YFSETQ. In DNA, the CDR3 is TGCGCCAGCAGCTCCGGGACTTCCACGAAAGAGACCCAGTACTTC. Protein sequence: CASSSGTSTKETQYF.

The chain links TRBV18 to TRBJ1-1; TRBD1 is a possible D gene (5 bases). CDR3 length equals 13 residues. Germline V gene lookup returns CDR1 KGHSH and CDR2 LQKENI. Trimming removed 4 bases from V and 3 bases from J, with 9 bases in between. The CDR3 is CASSRQGYTEAFF. For the CDR3, the DNA is TGTGCCAGCTCACGCCAGGGATACACTGAAGCTTTCTTT.

Of note for this clone: Within the sample, other DNA sequences also encode this same CDR3. The rearrangement uses TRBV10-3 and TRBJ2-7; D not resolved. CDR3 length: 11 amino acids. V lost 8 bases to trimming and J lost 5 bases, with 10 bases between them. Germline CDR1 and CDR2: ENHRY and SYGVKD. This CDR3 reads CAISVGDEQYF. The CDR3 DNA follows: TGTGCCATCTCCGTCGGAGACGAGCAGTACTTC.

V is TRBV23-1 and J is TRBJ2-3; 7 bases align to TRBD2. TRBV23-1 carries the ORF label, with uncertain function. Germline trimming cut 3 bases from V and 4 bases from J; bases unmatched to any gene: 10. The CDR3 loop spans 16 amino acids. CDR3 nucleotide sequence: TGCGCCAGCAGTCATCCCCGGGGGGTTTGCGCAGATACGCAGTATTTT. This encodes CASSHPRGVCADTQYF.

The genes are TRBV15 and TRBJ2-1; 7 nucleotides line up with TRBD1. V trimming: 4 bases; J trimming: 11 bases; junction bases outside the gene matches: 5. The CDR3 loop spans 12 amino acids. Germline V gene lookup returns CDR1 LNHNV and CDR2 YYDKDF (reference sequence). CDR3 protein: CATSTGQIKQFF. CDR3 coding DNA: TGTGCCACCAGCACGGGACAGATAAAGCAGTTCTTC.

This chain joins TRBV6-5 and TRBJ1-5; D call uncertain. Germline CDR1 reads MNHEY; CDR2 reads SVGAGI. Trimming left V 2 bases short and J 7 bases short, with 9 bases between. The CDR3 is 13 amino acids. CDR3 residues: CASSYEETQPQHF. CDR3 nucleotide sequence: TGTGCCAGCAGTTACGAGGAAACCCAGCCCCAGCATTTT.

This clone was seen more than once but under ten times. The chain recombines TRBV5-1 with TRBJ2-3; possibly TRBD1 or TRBD2 for D (5 bases each). CDR1 and CDR2 from the germline V gene are SGHRS and YFSETQ. CDR3 length: 14 amino acids. With 4 bases removed from V and 4 bases from J, the gap between germline ends came to 13 bases. The DNA for the CDR3 is TGCGCCAGCAGCCTTCGCAGGGAGCCAGATACGCAGTATTTT. This encodes CASSLRREPDTQYF.

In this sample, this clone turned up a few times. The gene calls are TRBV29-1 and TRBJ2-7; 10 nucleotides agree with TRBD1. Germline V gives CDR1 SQVTM, CDR2 ANQGSEA. V lost 4 bases and J lost 7; bases outside the gene matches: 7. The length of the CDR3 is 13 residues. CDR3 sequence: CSVVGTGVEEQYF. The CDR3 DNA sequence: TGCAGCGTTGTGGGGACAGGGGTGGAGGAGCAGTACTTC.

The V and J genes are TRBV7-3 and TRBJ2-3; possibly TRBD1 for D (6 bases). CDR3 length: 13 residues. Trimming stripped 7 bases from V and 6 bases from J, with 14 bases between. Germline CDR1 and CDR2: SGHTA and FQGTGA. CDR3 sequence reads: CASTLGGGDTQYF. The CDR3 DNA follows: TGTGCCAGCACCCTTGGGGGCGGGGATACGCAGTATTTT.

The genes are TRBV7-8 and TRBJ1-2; D is possibly TRBD1 (5 bases). With 5 bases removed from V and 8 bases from J, the gap between germline ends came to 15 bases. Germline CDR1 and CDR2: SGHVS and FQNEAQ. The CDR3 spans 13 residues. The CDR3, as DNA: TGTGCCAGCAGCCCCGTTCGGGGGAAAGGCTACACCTTC. This sequence encodes CASSPVRGKGYTF.

The rearrangement joins TRBV5-1 to TRBJ1-1, with 9 bases identical to TRBD1. This CDR3 is 16 amino acids long. Losses at the gene ends were 4 bases for V and 0 bases for J; bases not matched to a gene: 7. Germline-derived CDR1 and CDR2 are SGHRS and YFSETQ. The CDR3: CASSAGTGILNTEAFF. The CDR3 DNA reads as TGCGCCAGCAGCGCCGGGACAGGGATTTTGAACACTGAAGCTTTCTTT.

This chain connects TRBV6-5 to TRBJ2-6; D is possibly TRBD1 (6 bases). Trimming pared 2 bases from V and 4 bases from J, leaving 12 bases between. Germline loops: CDR1 MNHEY, CDR2 SVGAGI. This CDR3 is built from 16 residues. Here the CDR3 DNA reads TGTGCCAGCAGTTACGCCCCAGGGGCCGGGGCCAACGTCCTGACTTTC. It is translated as CASSYAPGAGANVLTF.

DNA of the CDR3: TGTGCCAGCAGCCGTAGCAGCGGGGGGGCCGGTTCGAGGGACAATGAGCAGTTCTTC. Translating gives CASSRSSGGAGSRDNEQFF. The J gene is TRBJ2-1, the V gene TRBV9; 10 bases map to TRBD2. Germline V gene lookup returns CDR1 SGDLS and CDR2 YYNGEE. J was trimmed by 5 bases and V by 4 bases; bases with no gene match: 18. The CDR3 loop spans 19 amino acids.

The CDR3 nucleotides read TGCAGCGTTTCGGAGGGCTACACCTTC. As protein: CSVSEGYTF. The rearrangement uses TRBV29-1 and TRBJ1-2; D unclear. Trimming stripped 5 bases from V and 8 bases from J, with 6 bases between. CDR3 size: 9 residues. Per the germline V gene, CDR1 is SQVTM and CDR2 is ANQGSEA.

The V gene is TRBV6-5, the J gene TRBJ2-5; 10 positions match TRBD2. There are 15 residues in the CDR3. Germline-derived CDR1 and CDR2 are MNHEY and SVGAGI. Germline trimming cut 0 bases from V and 2 bases from J; bases unmatched to any gene: 0. In DNA, the CDR3 is TGTGCCAGCAGTTACTCTAGCGGGGGGCAAGAGACCCAGTACTTC. This codes for CASSYSSGGQETQYF.

The V and J genes are TRBV14 and TRBJ2-7; D not resolved. Trimming left V 5 bases short and J 7 bases short, with 9 bases between. Germline CDR1 reads SGHDN; CDR2 reads FVKESK. The CDR3 runs 11 residues. The DNA for the CDR3 is TGTGCCAGCAGCTATTTTGGGGAGCAGTACTTC. It translates to CASSYFGEQYF.